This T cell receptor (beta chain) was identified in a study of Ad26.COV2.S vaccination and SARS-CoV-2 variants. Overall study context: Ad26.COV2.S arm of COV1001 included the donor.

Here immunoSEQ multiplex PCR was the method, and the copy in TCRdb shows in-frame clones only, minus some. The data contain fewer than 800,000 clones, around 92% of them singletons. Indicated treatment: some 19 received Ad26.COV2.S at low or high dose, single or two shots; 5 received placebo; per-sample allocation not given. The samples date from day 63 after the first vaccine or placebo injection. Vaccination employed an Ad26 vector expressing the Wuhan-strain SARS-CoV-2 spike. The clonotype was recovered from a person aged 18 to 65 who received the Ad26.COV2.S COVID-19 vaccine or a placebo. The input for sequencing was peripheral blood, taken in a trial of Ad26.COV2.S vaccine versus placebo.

The CDR3 protein is CASSSLPVRLDGYTF. The CDR3 DNA is TGTGCCAGCAGTTCCCTACCCGTCCGGTTGGATGGCTACACCTTC. This chain uses TRBV6-5 with TRBJ1-2; D is unresolved. The CDR3 is made up of 15 amino acids. Germline CDR1 MNHEY, CDR2 SVGAGI. V lost 4 bases to trimming and J lost 6 bases, with 18 bases between them.